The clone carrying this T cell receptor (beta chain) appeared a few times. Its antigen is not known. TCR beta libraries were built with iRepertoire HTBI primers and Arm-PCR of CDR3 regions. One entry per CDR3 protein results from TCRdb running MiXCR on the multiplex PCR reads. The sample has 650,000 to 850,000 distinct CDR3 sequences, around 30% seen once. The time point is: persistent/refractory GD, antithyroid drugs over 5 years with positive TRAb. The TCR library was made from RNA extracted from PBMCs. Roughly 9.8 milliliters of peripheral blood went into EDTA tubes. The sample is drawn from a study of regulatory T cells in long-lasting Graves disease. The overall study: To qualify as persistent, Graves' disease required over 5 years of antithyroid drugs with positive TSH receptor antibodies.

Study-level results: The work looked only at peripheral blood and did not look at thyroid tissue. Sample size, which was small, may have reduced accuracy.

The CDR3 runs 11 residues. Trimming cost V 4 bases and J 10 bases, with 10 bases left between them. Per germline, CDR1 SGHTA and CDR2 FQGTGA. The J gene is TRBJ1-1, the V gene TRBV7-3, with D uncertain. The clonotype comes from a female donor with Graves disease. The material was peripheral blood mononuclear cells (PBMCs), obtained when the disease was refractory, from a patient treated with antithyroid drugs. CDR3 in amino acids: CASSSGRVAFF. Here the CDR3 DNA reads TGTGCCAGCAGCTCCGGACGGGTAGCTTTCTTT.